This note documents a single T cell receptor beta chain sequence. It was RNA transcripts that yielded the amplified TCR beta CDR3 regions. In the first-round RT-PCR of the TCR CDR3, the HTBI primer set was used. TCRdb re-called the multiplex PCR reads with MiXCR, one entry per CDR3 protein. Of approximately 700,000 distinct CDR3 sequences detected, around 15% appear once; the ten largest clones hold over 7.5%. The data were taken from a study of T cells in Graves' hyperthyroidism and ophthalmopathy. The specimen sequenced was blood. The sequence came from a man aged 18 to 29 with Graves' hyperthyroidism.

The CDR3 here is CSARLIRLAGTYEQYF. The CDR3 DNA sequence: TGCAGTGCTAGGCTAATCCGGCTAGCGGGTACCTACGAGCAGTACTTC. This chain joins TRBV20-1 and TRBJ2-7, with TRBD2 identical over 8 bases. The CDR3 extends over 16 amino acids. Germline V gene sequence: CDR1 DFQATT, CDR2 SNEGSKA (reference sequence). The J segment lost 2 bases and the V segment lost 3 bases, leaving 12 bases of the junction unmatched.